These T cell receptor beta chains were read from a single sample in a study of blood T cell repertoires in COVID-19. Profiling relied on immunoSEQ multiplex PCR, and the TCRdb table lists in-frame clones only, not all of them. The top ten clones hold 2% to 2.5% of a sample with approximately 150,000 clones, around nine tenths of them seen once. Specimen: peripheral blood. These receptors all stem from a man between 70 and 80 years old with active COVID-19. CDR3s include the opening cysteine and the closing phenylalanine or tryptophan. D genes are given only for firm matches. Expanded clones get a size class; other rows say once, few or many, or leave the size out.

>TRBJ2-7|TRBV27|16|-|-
CASGIGTGLPSYEQYF
TGTGCCAGCGGAATTGGAACAGGTCTACCTTCCTACGAGCAGTACTTC
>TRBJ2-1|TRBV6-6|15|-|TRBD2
CASSPGTSGSHEQFF
TGTGCCAGCAGCCCCGGGACTAGCGGGAGTCATGAGCAGTTCTTC
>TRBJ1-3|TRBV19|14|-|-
CASSTGAAADTIYF
TGTGCCAGTAGTACAGGGGCTGCCGCCGACACCATATATTTT
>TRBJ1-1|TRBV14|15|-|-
CASSQDGGKNTEAFF
TGTGCCAGCAGCCAAGACGGGGGAAAGAACACTGAAGCTTTCTTT
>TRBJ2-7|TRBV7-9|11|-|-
CASSLYGEQYF
TGTGCCAGCAGCCTCTATGGTGAGCAGTACTTC
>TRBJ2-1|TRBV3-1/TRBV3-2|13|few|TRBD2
CASSSRGDNEQFF
TGTGCCAGCAGCTCACGGGGGGACAATGAGCAGTTCTTC
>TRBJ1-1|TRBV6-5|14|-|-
CASSYSTGNTEAFF
TGTGCCAGCAGTTACTCGACAGGGAACACTGAAGCTTTCTTT
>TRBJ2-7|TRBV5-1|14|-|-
CASSLSVGRNEQYF
TGCGCCAGCAGCTTGTCTGTGGGGCGCAACGAGCAGTACTTC
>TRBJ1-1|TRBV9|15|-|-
CASSQGLFANTEAFF
TGTGCCAGCAGTCAGGGGCTGTTCGCTAACACTGAAGCTTTCTTT
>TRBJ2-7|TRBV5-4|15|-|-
CASSFNYPSSYEQYF
TGTGCCAGCAGCTTTAACTACCCGAGCTCCTACGAGCAGTACTTC
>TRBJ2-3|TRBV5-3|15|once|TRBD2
CARSPGLAATDTQYF
TGTGCCAGAAGCCCTGGACTAGCGGCCACAGATACGCAGTATTTT
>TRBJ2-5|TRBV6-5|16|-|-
CASSYRWAGAGETQYF
TGTGCCAGCAGTTACCGCTGGGCCGGGGCGGGGGAGACCCAGTACTTC
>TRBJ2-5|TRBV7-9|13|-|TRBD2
CASSPSGSETQYF
TGTGCCAGCAGCCCCAGCGGGAGTGAGACCCAGTACTTC
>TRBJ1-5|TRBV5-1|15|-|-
CASSQEDSRRQPQHF
TGCGCCAGCAGCCAGGAGGACAGTCGACGGCAGCCCCAGCATTTT
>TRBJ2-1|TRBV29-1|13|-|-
CSFSLTRGNEQFF
TGCAGCTTTTCGTTGACTAGAGGGAATGAGCAGTTCTTC
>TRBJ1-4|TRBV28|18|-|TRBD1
CASSLIGDRAVTNEKLFF
TGTGCCAGCAGTTTGATAGGGGACAGGGCAGTGACTAATGAAAAACTGTTTTTT
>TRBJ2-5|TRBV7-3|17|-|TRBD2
CASSPGLAGGPVETQYF
TGTGCCAGCAGCCCGGGACTAGCGGGAGGGCCCGTGGAGACCCAGTACTTC
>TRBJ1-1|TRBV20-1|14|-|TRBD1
CSASRDRLNTEAFF
TGCAGTGCTAGTCGGGACAGATTGAACACTGAAGCTTTCTTT
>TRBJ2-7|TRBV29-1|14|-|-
CSVEAPTAPYEQYF
TGCAGCGTTGAAGCTCCGACAGCCCCCTACGAGCAGTACTTC
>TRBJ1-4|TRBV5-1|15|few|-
CASSTGRTTNEKLFF
TGCGCCAGCAGCACCGGACGGACAACGAATGAAAAACTGTTTTTT
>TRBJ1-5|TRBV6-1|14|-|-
CASSEAVRNQPQHF
TGTGCCAGCAGTGAAGCAGTGAGGAATCAGCCCCAGCATTTT
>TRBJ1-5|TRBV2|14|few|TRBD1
CASRGQYSNQPQHF
TGTGCCAGCAGGGGACAGTATAGCAATCAGCCCCAGCATTTT
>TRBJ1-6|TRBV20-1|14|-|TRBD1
CSASAEGANSPLHF
TGCAGTGCTAGTGCGGAGGGGGCTAATTCACCCCTCCACTTT
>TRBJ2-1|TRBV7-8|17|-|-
CASSSPKAQGLNNEQFF
TGTGCCAGCAGCTCACCAAAGGCGCAGGGCCTCAACAATGAGCAGTTCTTC
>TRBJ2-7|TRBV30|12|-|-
CAWSVGDGEQYF
TGTGCCTGGAGTGTAGGAGACGGTGAGCAGTACTTC
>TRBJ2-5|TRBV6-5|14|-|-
CASFRGSSAETQYF
TGTGCCAGCTTTCGCGGTTCCTCCGCAGAGACCCAGTACTTC
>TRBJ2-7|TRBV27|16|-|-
CASSLNSLTLSYEQYF
TGTGCCAGCAGTTTAAACTCCCTGACTCTCTCCTACGAGCAGTACTTC
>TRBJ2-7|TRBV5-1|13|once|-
CASSLVQGYEQYF
TGCGCCAGCAGCTTGGTTCAGGGGTACGAGCAGTACTTC
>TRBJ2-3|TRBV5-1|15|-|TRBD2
CASSMTSASTDTQYF
TGCGCCAGCAGTATGACTAGCGCGAGCACAGATACGCAGTATTTT
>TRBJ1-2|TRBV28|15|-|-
CASIHGGALGLGYTF
TGTGCCAGCATTCATGGGGGGGCGCTGGGTCTAGGCTACACCTTC
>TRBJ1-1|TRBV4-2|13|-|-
CASSQEVHAEAFF
TGTGCCAGCAGCCAAGAGGTACACGCTGAAGCTTTCTTT
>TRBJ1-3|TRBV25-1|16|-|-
CASWGGSPSSGNTIYF
TGTGCCAGTTGGGGGGGCAGCCCATCCTCTGGAAACACCATATATTTT
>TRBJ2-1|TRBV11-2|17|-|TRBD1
CASSLEQPTGPRYEQFF
TGTGCCAGCAGCTTAGAGCAGCCGACAGGGCCTAGGTATGAGCAGTTCTTC
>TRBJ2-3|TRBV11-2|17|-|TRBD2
CASSLTTSGLSTDTQYF
TGTGCCAGCAGCCTCACGACTAGCGGACTTAGCACAGATACGCAGTATTTT
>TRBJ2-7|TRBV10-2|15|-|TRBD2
CASKPGTSGSYEQYF
TGCGCCAGCAAACCCGGGACTAGCGGGAGTTACGAGCAGTACTTC
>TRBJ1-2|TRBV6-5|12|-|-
CASDETTGNPTF
TGTGCCAGCGATGAAACTACAGGAAACCCCACCTTC
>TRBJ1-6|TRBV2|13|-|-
CASSGRTEGTLHF
TGTGCCAGCAGTGGACGGACAGAAGGCACCCTCCACTTT
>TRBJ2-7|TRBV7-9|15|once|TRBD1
CASSSGTDKFGEQYF
TGTGCCAGCAGCTCCGGGACAGATAAATTTGGCGAGCAGTACTTC
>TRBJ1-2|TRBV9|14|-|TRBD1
CASSATGEDYGYTF
TGTGCCAGCAGCGCTACAGGGGAGGACTATGGCTACACCTTC
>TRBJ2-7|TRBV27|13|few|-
CASSRLSSYEQYF
TGTGCCAGCAGCCGACTGAGCTCCTACGAGCAGTACTTC
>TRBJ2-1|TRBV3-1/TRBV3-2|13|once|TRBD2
CASSQDSRGGLFF
TGTGCCAGCAGCCAAGATAGTCGGGGGGGACTGTTCTTC
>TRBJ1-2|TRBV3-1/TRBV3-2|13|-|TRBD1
CARNRGRVYGYTF
TGTGCCAGGAACAGGGGGCGCGTCTATGGCTACACCTTC
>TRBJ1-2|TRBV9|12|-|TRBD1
CASGTGNYGYTF
TGTGCCAGTGGGACAGGAAACTATGGCTACACCTTC